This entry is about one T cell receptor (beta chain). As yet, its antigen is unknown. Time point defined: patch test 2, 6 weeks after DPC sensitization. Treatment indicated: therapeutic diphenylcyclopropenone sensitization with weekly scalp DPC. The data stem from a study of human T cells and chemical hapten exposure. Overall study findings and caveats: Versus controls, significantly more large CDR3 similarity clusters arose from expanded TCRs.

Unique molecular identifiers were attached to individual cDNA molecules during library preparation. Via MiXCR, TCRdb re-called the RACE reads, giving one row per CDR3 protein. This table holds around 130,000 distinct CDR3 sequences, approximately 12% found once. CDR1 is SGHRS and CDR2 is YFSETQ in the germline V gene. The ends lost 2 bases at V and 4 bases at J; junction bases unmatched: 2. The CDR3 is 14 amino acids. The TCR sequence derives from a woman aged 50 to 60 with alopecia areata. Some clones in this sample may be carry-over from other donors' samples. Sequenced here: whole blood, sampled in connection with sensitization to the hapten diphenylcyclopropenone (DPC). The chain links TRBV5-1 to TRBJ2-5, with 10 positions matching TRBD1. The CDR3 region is CASSFGTGVETQYF. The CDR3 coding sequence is TGCGCCAGCAGCTTCGGGACAGGGGTAGAGACCCAGTACTTC.